Presented here are 9 T cell receptor beta chains from one specimen sequenced in a study of metastatic and nonmetastatic thyroid tumors. MiXCR re-clonotyped the PCR reads for TCRdb. Of 35,000 to 55,000 clones listed, about 25% are singletons. No patient had received any treatment before thyroid surgery. Sample: blood. The receptors stem from a male donor with papillary thyroid cancer or a benign thyroid nodule (not recorded which). Some clones in this sample may be carry-over from other donors' samples.

V usage is TRBV6-1 and J usage is TRBJ1-2; D remains ambiguous. Germline-derived CDR1 and CDR2 are MNHNS and SASEGT. V dropped 6 bases and J dropped 1 base, with 9 bases sitting between them. The CDR3 sequence is 13 residues long. The CDR3 region is CASRSTNNYGYTF. CDR3 DNA: TGTGCCAGCAGATCGACGAATAACTATGGCTACACCTTC.

Many counts were recorded for this clone. V gene TRBV2 combines with J gene TRBJ1-1; D uncertain. The germline CDR1 and CDR2 sequences are SNHLY and FYNNEI. V was shortened by 11 bases and J by 5 bases, with 12 bases between the two germline ends. The CDR3 length is 11 residues. CDR3 in amino acids: CAEQGWTEAFF. The CDR3 nucleotides read TGTGCCGAACAAGGGTGGACTGAAGCTTTCTTT.

This chain connects TRBV6-5 to TRBJ1-2, with TRBD1 matching over 8 bases. This CDR3 region has 14 residues. The trim removed 4 bases at V and 8 bases at J, leaving 9 bases unmatched. Germline values: CDR1 MNHEY, CDR2 SVGAGI. CDR3 in DNA: TGTGCCAGCAGTTTCGCAGGGGGCGCGGTCGGCTACACCTTC. Its translation: CASSFAGGAVGYTF.

V usage is TRBV11-2 and J usage is TRBJ2-5; a possible D gene is TRBD2 (6 bases). Trimming shortened V by 1 base and J by 5 bases, and 11 bases separated the two germline ends. The CDR3 sequence is 14 residues long. The germline V gene encodes CDR1 SGHAT and CDR2 FQNNGV. CDR3 bases: TGTGCCAGCAGCTTAGGTGATCGGGGGGAGACCCAGTACTTC. Encoded protein: CASSLGDRGETQYF.

This clone was recorded at least ten times. This sequence joins TRBV12-3 or TRBV12-4 and TRBJ1-2; D unresolved. Trimming cost V 4 bases and J 2 bases, with 17 bases left between them. The CDR3 runs to 16 residues. In DNA form, the CDR3 reads TGTGCCAGCAGTTCCACATTCGAAGGATACAACTATGGCTACACCTTC. Its translation is CASSSTFEGYNYGYTF.

This clone was detected once. This sequence may be a read error, since a much larger clone differs from it by one base. V usage is TRBV7-9 and J usage is TRBJ1-2; D is unclear. CDR1 is SEHNR and CDR2 is FQNEAQ in the germline V gene (reference sequence). This CDR3 region has 13 residues. CDR3 protein: CASSLQGESGYNF. CDR3 nucleotide sequence: TGTGCCAGCAGCTTACAAGGAGAGTCAGGCTACAACTTC.

This clone has just a few counts. A junction end diverges from the germline sequence, so it may reflect a read error. The chain carries TRBV5-1 and TRBJ2-1, with 8 bases that match TRBD2. This CDR3 has 15 amino acids. The germline gives CDR1 SGHRS, CDR2 YFSETQ. The CDR3 coding sequence is TGCGCCAGCAGCTTGGAGGGACTAGTCTACGATGAGCAGTTCTTC. Encoded protein: CASSLEGLVYDEQFF. The full variable domain, with the rest looked up from reference TRBV5-1 and TRBJ2-1, is KAGVTQTPRYLIKTRGQQVTLSCSPISGHRSVSWYQQTPGQGLQFLFEYFSETQRNKGNFPGRFSGRQFSNSRSEMNVSTLELGDSALYLCASSLEGLVYDEQFFGPGTRLTVL.

This chain links TRBV30 with TRBJ2-7; TRBD2 might be the D (6 bases). The CDR3 consists of 12 residues. Trimming left V 3 bases short and J 1 base short, with 7 bases between. In germline, CDR1 is GTSNPN, CDR2 SVGIG (reference sequence). For the CDR3, the DNA is TGTGCCTGGAGGCGGGATTCCTACGAGCAGTACTTC. Encoded protein: CAWRRDSYEQYF. The whole variable domain, filled in from reference TRBV30 and TRBJ2-7, reads SQTIHQWPATLVQPVGSPLSLECTVEGTSNPNLYWYRQAAGRGLQLLFYSVGIGQISSEVPQNLSASRPQDRQFILSSKKLLLSDSGFYLCAWRRDSYEQYFGPGTRLTVT.

This clone was recorded at least ten times. The chain employs TRBV7-3 and TRBJ2-1; 10 positions match TRBD2. CDR1 and CDR2 (germline): SGHTA, FQGTGA. Unmatched junction bases numbered 10, after V lost 1 base and J lost 10 bases. The CDR3 contains 16 residues. The CDR3 DNA reads TGTGCCAGCAGCTTAATTCCAGCGGGAGGGCCGGGCGAGCAGTTCTTC. It encodes CASSLIPAGGPGEQFF.